Listed here are 3 T cell receptor beta chains from one sample, sequenced in a study of Ad26.COV2.S vaccination and SARS-CoV-2 variants. Treatment specified: roughly 19 received Ad26.COV2.S at low or high dose, single or two shots; five or six received placebo; per-sample allocation not given. It was on day 63 after the first vaccine or placebo injection that samples were taken. Produced via immunoSEQ multiplex PCR; TCRdb's table is partial and in-frame only. Altogether about 350,000 clones are present, approximately 86% being singletons, with the ten largest covering around a tenth. The sequences come from peripheral blood, collected in a trial of Ad26.COV2.S vaccine versus placebo. The receptors come from a person between 18 and 65 years old who received the Ad26.COV2.S COVID-19 vaccine or a placebo.

The chain uses TRBV29-1 and TRBJ2-7; maybe TRBD2 (6 bases). The CDR3 is 13 amino acids. Per the germline V gene, CDR1 is SQVTM and CDR2 is ANQGSEA. Trimming shortened V by 8 bases and J by 2 bases, and 16 bases separated the two germline ends. CDR3 nucleotides: TGCAGCTTTGTGGAGGGGCCAACCTACGAGCAGTACTTC. This sequence encodes CSFVEGPTYEQYF.

This chain uses TRBV10-3 with TRBJ1-1; 7 bases are shared with TRBD1. The junction had 3 bases not matched to a gene; V was cut back by 7 bases and J by 1 base. The germline V gene has CDR1 ENHRY and CDR2 SYGVKD. The CDR3 has 13 residues. CDR3 DNA: TGTGCCATCAAGAGACAGGGGAACACTGAAGCTTTCTTT. It yields the protein CAIKRQGNTEAFF.

The CDR3 region has the DNA TGTGCCAGTAGTATGGGGGGGCTCACTGAAGCTTTCTTT. Translating gives CASSMGGLTEAFF. The chain employs TRBV19 and TRBJ1-1; weak D call: TRBD1 (6 bases). V dropped 3 bases and J dropped 4 bases, with 9 bases sitting between them. CDR1 is LNHDA, CDR2 SQIVND, per germline (reference sequence). The CDR3 is 13 amino acids.